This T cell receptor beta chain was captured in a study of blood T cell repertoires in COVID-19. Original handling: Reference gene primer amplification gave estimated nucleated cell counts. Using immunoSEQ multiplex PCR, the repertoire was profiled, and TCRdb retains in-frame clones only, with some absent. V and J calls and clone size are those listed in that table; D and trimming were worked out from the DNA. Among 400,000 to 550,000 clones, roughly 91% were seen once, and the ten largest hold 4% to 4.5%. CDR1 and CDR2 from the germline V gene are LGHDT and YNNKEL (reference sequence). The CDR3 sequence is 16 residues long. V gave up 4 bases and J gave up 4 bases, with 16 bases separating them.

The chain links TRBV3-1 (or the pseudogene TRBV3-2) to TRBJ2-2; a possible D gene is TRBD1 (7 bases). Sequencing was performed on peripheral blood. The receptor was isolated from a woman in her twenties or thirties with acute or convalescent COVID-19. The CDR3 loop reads CASSRRGEWVTGELFF. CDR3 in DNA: TGTGCCAGCAGCCGCAGGGGGGAGTGGGTCACCGGGGAGCTGTTTTTT.